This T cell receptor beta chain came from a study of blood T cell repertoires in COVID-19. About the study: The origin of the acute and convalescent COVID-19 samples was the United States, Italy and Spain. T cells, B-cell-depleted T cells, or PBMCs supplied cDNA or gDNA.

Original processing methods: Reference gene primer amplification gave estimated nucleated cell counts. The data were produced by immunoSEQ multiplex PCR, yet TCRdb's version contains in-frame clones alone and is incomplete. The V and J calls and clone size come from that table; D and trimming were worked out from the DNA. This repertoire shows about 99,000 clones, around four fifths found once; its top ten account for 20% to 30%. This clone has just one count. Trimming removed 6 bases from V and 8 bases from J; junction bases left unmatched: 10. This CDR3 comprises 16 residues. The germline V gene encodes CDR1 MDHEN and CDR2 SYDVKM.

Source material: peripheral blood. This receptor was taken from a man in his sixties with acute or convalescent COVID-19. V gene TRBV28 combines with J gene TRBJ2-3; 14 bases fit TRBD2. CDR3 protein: CASRSPGTSGRTTQYF. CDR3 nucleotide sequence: TGTGCCAGCAGATCCCCCGGGACTAGCGGGAGAACTACGCAGTATTTT.